The 11 T cell receptor beta chains given below trace back to one sample, sequenced in a study of CD8 T cells in ankylosing spondylitis. MiXCR, run by TCRdb on the 5' RACE reads, gives a single entry per CDR3 protein. The sample lists over 150,000 distinct CDR3 sequences, more than 10% seen once, with about 15% in the top ten. The specimen sequenced was blood, either unsorted or a sorted T cell fraction (not recorded which). The receptor source for this set is a male donor with ankylosing spondylitis or in good health (not recorded which).

V is TRBV9 and J is TRBJ2-7, with unresolved D. V lost 3 bases and J 7 bases, leaving 5 bases between the germline ends. Germline CDR1 SGDLS, CDR2 YYNGEE. This CDR3 has 10 amino acids. The chain's CDR3 is CASSGAEQYF. CDR3 nucleotide sequence: TGTGCCAGCAGCGGTGCGGAGCAGTACTTC.

The V call is TRBV12-3 or TRBV12-4, the J call TRBJ2-2; 9 bases fit TRBD1. The CDR3 spans 15 residues. After removal of 6 bases from V and 3 bases from J, the junction contained 5 bases not matched to a gene. The CDR3 sequence is CASRGQGLDTGELFF. The DNA of the CDR3 is TGTGCCAGCAGGGGACAGGGATTAGACACCGGGGAGCTGTTTTTT.

The CDR3 region has the DNA TGCGCCAGCAGCCCCTGGACTAGCGGTAGCTCCTACGAGCAGTACTTC. Translating it yields CASSPWTSGSSYEQYF. The chain employs TRBV5-1 and TRBJ2-7, with 10 bases matching TRBD2. Germline V gene lookup returns CDR1 SGHRS and CDR2 YFSETQ. J lost 0 bases, V lost 4 bases, and 7 bases had no gene match. The CDR3 covers 16 residues. The complete variable domain, with remaining parts taken from reference TRBV5-1 and TRBJ2-7, reads KAGVTQTPRYLIKTRGQQVTLSCSPISGHRSVSWYQQTPGQGLQFLFEYFSETQRNKGNFPGRFSGRQFSNSRSEMNVSTLELGDSALYLCASSPWTSGSSYEQYFGPGTRLTVT.

This chain connects TRBV5-1 to TRBJ2-5; TRBD2 aligns across 7 bases. Losses at the gene ends were 4 bases for V and 2 bases for J; bases not matched to a gene: 14. The CDR3 has 17 residues. Germline assignment: CDR1 SGHRS and CDR2 YFSETQ. The CDR3 reads CASSPQGALAVQETQYF. CDR3 bases: TGCGCCAGCAGCCCCCAAGGAGCCCTAGCGGTACAAGAGACCCAGTACTTC.

Notes on this clonotype: The germline gene is not matched at one end of the junction; a read error may be the cause. V and J are TRBV7-9 and TRBJ2-1; TRBD2 might be the D (5 bases). Germline loops: CDR1 SEHNR, CDR2 FQNEAQ (reference sequence). This CDR3 has 14 amino acids. The CDR3 nucleotides read TGTTCCAGCAGCTTACTCCTAGCTGGTAATGAGCAGTTCTTC. Its translation: CSSSLLLAGNEQFF.

This clonotype was counted many times. J is TRBJ2-7 and V is TRBV29-1, with 13 bases fitting TRBD2. J gave up 2 bases and V 0 bases, and 1 base lay outside the gene matches. The CDR3 contains 15 residues. Germline V lookup: CDR1 SQVTM, CDR2 ANQGSEA. The DNA for the CDR3 is TGCAGCGTTGAAGAAACTAGCGGGAGGGCCTACGAGCAGTACTTC. Translated: CSVEETSGRAYEQYF.

The chain recombines TRBV25-1 with TRBJ2-7; D unresolved. Germline-derived CDR1 and CDR2 are MGHDK and SYGVNS. The V end was cut by 4 bases, the J end by 3 bases, with 25 bases between. The CDR3 runs 18 residues. CDR3 nucleotides: TGTGCCAGCAGTGGCTCGCCATGGGCAGGCAATACATTCTACGAGCAGTACTTC. Its protein is CASSGSPWAGNTFYEQYF.

This clonotype was found a few times. The chain is built from TRBV2 and TRBJ2-3; D not resolved. This CDR3 spans 16 amino acids. Germline V CDR1 and CDR2: SNHLY, FYNNEI. The ends were cut back, 4 bases at V and 0 bases at J, with 14 bases in the middle. This chain's CDR3 is CASSVGPSGSTDTQYF. CDR3 sequence (DNA): TGTGCCAGCAGTGTGGGCCCGTCTGGGAGCACAGATACGCAGTATTTT.

This chain joins TRBV4-1 and TRBJ1-2; possibly TRBD1 for D (5 bases). V lost 2 bases and J lost 4, with 11 bases in between. This CDR3 contains 14 residues. Germline CDR1 is MGHRA and CDR2 is YSYEKL. CDR3 region: CASSQPRQTYGYTF. CDR3 in DNA: TGCGCCAGCAGCCAACCCAGACAGACCTATGGCTACACCTTC.

This clonotype was counted ten times or more. The chain has TRBV5-1 and TRBJ2-7, with 7 bases matching TRBD2. There are 14 residues in the CDR3. The ends lost 1 base at V and 5 bases at J; junction bases unmatched: 6. Germline assignment: CDR1 SGHRS and CDR2 YFSETQ. CDR3 DNA sequence: TGCGCCAGCAGCTTGAGCGGGGTCGCCGACGAGCAGTACTTC. Protein sequence: CASSLSGVADEQYF.

This chain connects TRBV29-1 to TRBJ2-7, with D possibly matching TRBD1 (6 bases). This CDR3 is built from 12 residues. Looked up from germline, CDR1 is SQVTM and CDR2 is ANQGSEA. The V end lost 6 bases, the J end lost 1 base, and 10 bases lay between the germline ends. CDR3 residues: CSVGTGSYEQYF. In DNA, the CDR3 is TGCAGCGTCGGCACAGGGTCCTACGAGCAGTACTTC.